Listed below are T cell receptor beta chains from one sample, sequenced in a study of blood T cell repertoires in COVID-19. Some clones are missing from TCRdb's copy, which holds only in-frame ones; the method was immunoSEQ multiplex PCR. Seen here are fewer than 110,000 clones, 70% to 90% observed once, and the top ten hold 3% to 3.5%. Material for sequencing was peripheral blood. The receptors derive from a man over 45 in a cohort sampled during active COVID-19. Both conserved end residues are part of each CDR3. D genes are given only for firm matches. Where a row states a size, it is once, few, many or the class of an expanded clone; other rows omit it.

v_call	j_call	cdr3_length	clone_size	d_call	cdr3_aa	cdr3_nt
TRBV5-4	TRBJ1-3	17	.	.	CASSLGGQGGPGNTIYF	TGTGCCAGCAGCTTGGGAGGCCAGGGAGGCCCTGGAAACACCATATATTTT
TRBV3-1/TRBV3-2	TRBJ2-1	14	.	.	CASSQLAAYNEQFF	TGTGCCAGCAGCCAACTAGCTGCCTACAATGAGCAGTTCTTC
TRBV7-2	TRBJ2-5	13	.	TRBD2	CASSLGGEETQYF	TGTGCCAGCTCCCTGGGAGGGGAGGAGACCCAGTACTTC
TRBV25-1	TRBJ1-6	10	.	.	CASSDGALHF	TGTGCCAGCAGTGACGGAGCCCTCCACTTT
TRBV6-5	TRBJ1-2	13	once	TRBD1	CASRTRQGYGYTF	TGTGCCAGCAGAACCAGACAGGGCTATGGCTACACCTTC
TRBV10-1	TRBJ1-6	13	.	.	CASSRGIDSPLHF	TGCGCCAGCTCACGGGGGATCGATTCACCCCTCCACTTT
TRBV3-1/TRBV3-2	TRBJ1-4	12	.	.	CASSQGPFGLFF	TGTGCCAGCAGCCAAGGCCCTTTCGGGCTGTTTTTT
TRBV6-5	TRBJ1-1	14	once	.	CASSYLGGNTEAFF	TGTGCCAGCAGTTACTTAGGGGGGAACACTGAAGCTTTCTTT
TRBV2	TRBJ2-3	12	once	TRBD1	CARGQPTDTQYF	TGTGCCAGGGGACAGCCCACAGATACGCAGTATTTT
TRBV5-1	TRBJ1-3	15	.	.	CASSSGGATGNTIYF	TGCGCCAGCAGCTCGGGGGGCGCAACTGGAAACACCATATATTTT
TRBV7-9	TRBJ1-2	12	few	.	CASSPSGDGYTF	TGTGCCAGCAGCCCTTCCGGGGATGGCTACACCTTC
TRBV29-1	TRBJ2-5	13	.	.	CSVEESSVETQYF	TGCAGCGTTGAAGAGTCGAGTGTAGAGACCCAGTACTTC
TRBV11-3	TRBJ1-4	11	.	.	CASSSGTILFF	TGTGCCAGCAGCAGCGGGACAATACTGTTTTTT
TRBV6-5	TRBJ1-4	15	few	.	CASRTGHPGNEKLFF	TGTGCCAGCAGAACGGGACACCCAGGAAATGAAAAACTGTTTTTT
TRBV28	TRBJ2-1	12	.	.	CASNDRDNEQFF	TGTGCCAGCAATGATCGGGACAATGAGCAGTTCTTC
TRBV5-1	TRBJ1-1	17	.	TRBD1	CASTPGPLGTVNTEAFF	TGCGCCAGCACCCCAGGCCCTCTCGGGACAGTGAACACTGAAGCTTTCTTT
TRBV5-5	TRBJ2-2	15	.	TRBD2	CASSLLVRLAGELFF	TGTGCCAGCAGCTTGCTTGTGAGACTAGCGGGGGAGCTGTTTTTT
TRBV5-6	TRBJ2-6	18	.	.	CASSLALTVQSGANVLTF	TGTGCCAGCAGCTTGGCCCTCACAGTTCAAAGTGGGGCCAACGTCCTGACTTTC
TRBV6-6	TRBJ1-1	15	.	.	CASSQRGLGNTEAFF	TGTGCCAGCAGTCAACGGGGACTGGGTAACACTGAAGCTTTCTTT
TRBV7-3	TRBJ2-1	13	once	.	CASSTQGSHEQFF	TGTGCCAGCAGCACACAGGGCTCCCATGAGCAGTTCTTC
TRBV28	TRBJ2-1	13	.	.	CASSTQGRNEQFF	TGTGCCAGCAGTACCCAGGGGCGGAATGAGCAGTTCTTC
TRBV11-2	TRBJ2-4	15	.	.	CASSRQVPGGDIQYF	TGTGCCAGCAGCCGACAGGTCCCTGGTGGGGACATTCAGTACTTC
TRBV28	TRBJ2-2	13	.	.	CASSTEYTGELFF	TGTGCCAGCAGTACCGAGTACACCGGGGAGCTGTTTTTT
TRBV10-3	TRBJ2-1	14	.	.	CAITVGVPYNEQFF	TGTGCCATCACCGTCGGGGTCCCCTACAATGAGCAGTTCTTC
TRBV4-1	TRBJ2-7	15	.	TRBD1	CASSQIGTATYEQYF	TGCGCCAGCAGCCAAATTGGGACAGCCACATACGAGCAGTACTTC
TRBV11-3	TRBJ2-1	15	.	TRBD2	CASSLSPSGGNEQFF	TGTGCCAGCAGCTTAAGTCCTAGCGGGGGGAATGAGCAGTTCTTC
TRBV2	TRBJ2-5	11	.	.	CASSERETQYF	TGTGCCAGCAGTGAGCGAGAGACCCAGTACTTC
TRBV2	TRBJ1-6	13	.	TRBD1	CASLGTGGITLHF	TGTGCCAGCCTCGGCACAGGGGGGATAACCCTCCACTTT
TRBV24-1	TRBJ1-5	14	.	.	CATSARTVDQPQHF	TGTGCCACCAGTGCTCGAACAGTGGATCAGCCCCAGCATTTT
TRBV15	TRBJ1-4	18	.	.	CATSRVQGSVSTNEKLFF	TGTGCCACCAGCAGAGTTCAGGGGTCGGTTTCAACTAATGAAAAACTGTTTTTT
TRBV5-1	TRBJ2-1	15	.	TRBD2	CASSLGVLADNEQFF	TGCGCCAGCAGCTTGGGTGTCCTAGCGGACAATGAGCAGTTCTTC
TRBV19	TRBJ1-4	17	.	TRBD1	CASSNYRDRVGGEKLFF	TGTGCCAGTAGTAATTACCGGGACAGGGTAGGGGGTGAAAAACTGTTTTTT
TRBV29-1	TRBJ1-2	14	.	TRBD1	CSVRGSGQLYGYTF	TGCAGCGTTCGGGGTTCGGGACAGCTCTATGGCTACACCTTC
TRBV6-5	TRBJ1-2	12	.	TRBD1	CASEGGRGGYTF	TGTGCCAGCGAAGGGGGCCGGGGAGGCTACACCTTC
TRBV7-9	TRBJ2-2	14	.	.	CASSLDTDTGELFF	TGTGCCAGCAGCTTAGACACAGACACCGGGGAGCTGTTTTTT
TRBV10-3	TRBJ1-1	14	.	TRBD1	CAISDRGQDTEAFF	TGTGCCATCAGTGACCGCGGACAGGACACTGAAGCTTTCTTT
TRBV6-2/TRBV6-3	TRBJ1-1	15	.	.	CASSYGQLFWGEAFF	TGTGCCAGCAGTTACGGACAGCTCTTTTGGGGTGAAGCTTTCTTT
TRBV5-1	TRBJ2-1	15	.	TRBD2	CASSREGVSYNEQFF	TGCGCCAGCAGCCGGGAGGGGGTTTCCTACAATGAGCAGTTCTTC
TRBV19	TRBJ1-4	14	.	.	CASSPLTTNEKLFF	TGTGCCAGTAGTCCACTTACAACTAATGAAAAACTGTTTTTT
TRBV7-2	TRBJ1-4	15	.	TRBD1	CASSPDRGSGVKLFF	TGTGCCAGCAGCCCCGACAGGGGTAGTGGCGTAAAACTGTTTTTT
TRBV5-5	TRBJ2-7	15	.	.	CASSPNARRGDEQYF	TGTGCCAGCAGCCCAAACGCGCGCAGGGGGGACGAGCAGTACTTC
TRBV11-2	TRBJ2-5	13	.	.	CASSPAVEETQYF	TGTGCCAGCAGCCCGGCGGTAGAAGAGACCCAGTACTTC
TRBV5-4	TRBJ2-5	16	.	TRBD2	CASSGTSGGPGKTQYF	TGTGCCAGCAGCGGGACTAGCGGGGGGCCGGGGAAGACCCAGTACTTC
TRBV6-6	TRBJ1-2	13	.	TRBD1	CASDRDRGNGYTF	TGTGCCAGCGATCGGGACAGGGGAAATGGCTACACCTTC
TRBV11-2	TRBJ1-3	14	.	.	CASSSQVSGNTIYF	TGTGCCAGCAGCTCACAGGTCTCTGGAAACACCATATATTTT
TRBV6-2/TRBV6-3	TRBJ1-1	14	.	.	CASSYADSNTEAFF	TGTGCCAGCAGTTACGCGGACAGTAACACTGAAGCTTTCTTT
TRBV7-2	TRBJ2-5	16	.	TRBD1	CASSFLPGQGRETQYF	TGTGCCAGCAGCTTCCTACCGGGACAGGGAAGGGAGACCCAGTACTTC
TRBV2	TRBJ1-5	13	few	.	CASREDPYQPQHF	TGTGCCAGCAGGGAGGATCCTTATCAGCCCCAGCATTTT
TRBV5-1	TRBJ2-3	14	.	TRBD2	CASNQRGSTDTQYF	TGCGCCAGTAACCAGCGGGGCAGCACAGATACGCAGTATTTT
TRBV11-2	TRBJ2-1	13	.	TRBD2	CASSAYSGFEQFF	TGTGCCAGCAGCGCTTATAGCGGGTTTGAGCAGTTCTTC